The clone carrying this T cell receptor beta chain was counted a single time. V lost 4 bases and J lost 2, with 11 bases in between. This CDR3 is built from 14 residues. In germline, CDR1 is MNHEY, CDR2 SVGAGI. Profiled with immunoSEQ multiplex PCR; TCRdb holds only in-frame clones, not every one. The profile shows about 73,000 clones, roughly nine tenths of them singletons. The record originates from a study of OX40 agonist ivuxolimab in advanced cancers. The rearrangement joins TRBV6-5 to TRBJ1-2, with a weak D call TRBD1 (6 bases). The sample was CD4+ or CD8+ T cells sorted from blood, taken in a trial of the OX40 agonist ivuxolimab. The sequence was obtained from an adult with an advanced solid tumor such as melanoma, head and neck, liver or kidney cancer. The CDR3 DNA reads TGTGCCAGCAGTTCCCCGGACAGCAACTATGGCTACACCTTC. This translates into CASSSPDSNYGYTF.